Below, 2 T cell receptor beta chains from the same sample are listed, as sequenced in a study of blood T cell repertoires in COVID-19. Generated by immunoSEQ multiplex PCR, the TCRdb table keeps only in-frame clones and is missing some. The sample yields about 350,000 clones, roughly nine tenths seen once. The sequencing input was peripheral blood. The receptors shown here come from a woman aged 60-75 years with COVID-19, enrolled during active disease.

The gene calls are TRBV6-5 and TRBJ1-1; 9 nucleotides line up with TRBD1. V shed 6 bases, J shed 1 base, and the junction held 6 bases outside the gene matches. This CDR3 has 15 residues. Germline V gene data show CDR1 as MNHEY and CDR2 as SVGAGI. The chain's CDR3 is CASREPGQGNTEAFF. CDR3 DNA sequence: TGTGCCAGCAGAGAGCCGGGACAGGGGAACACTGAAGCTTTCTTT.

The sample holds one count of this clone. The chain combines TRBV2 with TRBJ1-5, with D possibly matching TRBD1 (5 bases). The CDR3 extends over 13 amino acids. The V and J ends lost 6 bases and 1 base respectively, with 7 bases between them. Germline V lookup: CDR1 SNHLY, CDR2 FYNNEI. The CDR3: CASRRDSNQPQHF. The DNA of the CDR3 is TGTGCCAGCAGGCGGGACAGCAATCAGCCCCAGCATTTT.